Below, one TCR beta chain is given with its context. No antigen is known for it. At the Johns Hopkins FTIC core, DNA taken from cultured CD4+ T cells was sequenced by way of the Oncomine TCR Beta short-read assay. TCRdb recomputed calls from the PCR reads with MiXCR, one row per CDR3 protein. This sample has over 10,000 distinct CDR3 sequences; 30% to 45% occur once, and the top ten carry approximately 16%. Germline-derived CDR1 and CDR2 are SGHDT and YYEEEE. V shed 4 bases and J 7 bases; nucleotides not matched to a gene: 6. The CDR3 sequence is 15 residues long. This sample's treatment: roughly nine-day PBMC culture with coronavirus spike peptide pools or control peptides (ViraFEST assay). The data derive from a study of vaccination and CD4 T cells after COVID-19. Study-level results: In convalescent patients, a median about 90% of post-vaccine SARS-CoV-2-reactive clones appeared only after vaccination.

The TCR comes from a human donor with COVID-19. The sample was cultured CD4+ T cells from blood. The chain uses TRBV5-6 and TRBJ1-6; the match to TRBD1 covers 9 bases. CDR3 loop: CASSINRGHNSPLHF. The CDR3 DNA is TGTGCCAGCAGCATAAACAGGGGGCACAATTCACCCCTCCACTTT.